These T cell receptor beta chains were read from a single sample in a study of OX40 agonist ivuxolimab in advanced cancers. Profiled with immunoSEQ multiplex PCR; TCRdb holds only in-frame clones, not every one. There are tens of thousands of clones in the sample; about nine tenths occur only once, and approximately 14% lies in the top ten. The sample was CD4+ or CD8+ T cells sorted from blood, taken in a trial of the OX40 agonist ivuxolimab. The receptors originated from an adult with an advanced solid tumor such as melanoma, head and neck, liver or kidney cancer. The CDR3 runs from the conserved cysteine through the conserved F or W. A D gene is named only where the DNA matches it firmly. Rows may omit the clone size; those that give it use once, few, many or a size class.

j_gene | v_gene | d_gene | abundance | CDR3aa | CDR3nt
TRBJ2-1 | TRBV9 | TRBD2 | - | CASSPSGVSYNEQFF | TGTGCCAGCAGTCCTAGCGGGGTTTCCTACAATGAGCAGTTCTTC
TRBJ2-5 | TRBV29-1 | - | - | CSARITGQETQYF | TGCAGCGCCCGAATTACAGGACAAGAGACCCAGTACTTC
TRBJ2-2 | TRBV15 | - | - | CATSRAGTNTGELFF | TGTGCCACCAGCAGAGCAGGGACGAACACCGGGGAGCTGTTTTTT
TRBJ2-7 | TRBV5-1 | - | - | CASSPRGGDSYEQYF | TGCGCCAGCAGCCCCAGAGGGGGTGACTCGTACGAGCAGTACTTC
TRBJ2-7 | TRBV6-5 | TRBD1 | - | CASRGTGGEQYF | TGTGCCAGCAGGGGGACAGGGGGTGAGCAGTACTTC
TRBJ1-5 | TRBV6-5 | - | - | CASSPLDITQPQHF | TGTGCCAGCAGTCCATTGGACATTACTCAGCCCCAGCATTTT
TRBJ2-7 | TRBV27 | - | once | CASSLSQGYEQYF | TGTGCCAGCAGTTTATCGCAGGGCTACGAGCAGTACTTC
TRBJ2-5 | TRBV11-2 | TRBD1 | - | CASSSTGLETQYF | TGTGCCAGCAGCTCGACAGGGTTGGAGACCCAGTACTTC
TRBJ1-5 | TRBV27 | - | - | CASKVGRDNQPQHF | TGTGCCAGCAAGGTGGGCAGGGACAATCAGCCCCAGCATTTT
TRBJ2-7 | TRBV14 | - | - | CASSQGSGPYEQYF | TGTGCCAGCAGCCAAGGATCAGGTCCCTACGAGCAGTACTTC
TRBJ1-2 | TRBV19 | - | - | CASSPGIVYGYTF | TGTGCCAGTAGTCCAGGGATAGTCTATGGCTACACCTTC
TRBJ1-1 | TRBV19 | TRBD1 | - | CASSQGQAVAFF | TGTGCCAGTAGCCAGGGACAGGCTGTGGCTTTCTTT
TRBJ2-7 | TRBV4-2 | - | - | CASSPEWGRDIHEQYF | TGTGCCAGCAGCCCTGAGTGGGGGCGCGATATCCACGAGCAGTACTTC
TRBJ2-3 | TRBV20-1 | - | - | CSASLQNTQYF | TGCAGTGCTAGTCTTCAGAATACGCAGTATTTT
TRBJ2-5 | TRBV6-1 | TRBD1 | - | CASSLLDRGLETQYF | TGTGCCAGCAGCCTGCTCGACAGGGGGTTGGAGACCCAGTACTTC
TRBJ2-7 | TRBV2 | - | - | CASRAASYEQYF | TGTGCCAGCAGAGCAGCGTCCTACGAGCAGTACTTC
TRBJ2-2 | TRBV6-5 | - | - | CASTPGPTGELFF | TGTGCCAGCACCCCAGGACCCACCGGGGAGCTGTTTTTT
TRBJ2-5 | TRBV6-4 | TRBD2 | - | CASSDSRLLAGNQETQYF | TGTGCCAGCAGTGACTCCAGGTTGCTAGCGGGAAACCAAGAGACCCAGTACTTC
TRBJ1-4 | TRBV27 | - | - | CASSFGATNEKLFF | TGTGCCAGCAGTTTCGGTGCAACTAATGAAAAACTGTTTTTT
TRBJ1-1 | TRBV9 | - | - | CASSVGGGDTEAFF | TGTGCCAGCAGCGTAGGAGGGGGGGACACTGAAGCTTTCTTT
TRBJ2-1 | TRBV9 | TRBD2 | - | CASSVESGRAYNEQFF | TGTGCCAGCAGCGTAGAGAGCGGGAGGGCCTACAATGAGCAGTTCTTC
TRBJ2-1 | TRBV28 | TRBD1 | - | CASSSGTGGAVSFDEQFF | TGTGCCAGCAGTTCGGGGACAGGGGGCGCCGTTAGTTTCGATGAGCAGTTCTTC
TRBJ2-5 | TRBV10-3 | - | once | CAISETGAQETQYF | TGTGCCATCAGTGAGACGGGTGCCCAAGAGACCCAGTACTTC
TRBJ2-1 | TRBV9 | TRBD2 | - | CASSVIAGEWAEQFF | TGTGCCAGCAGCGTTATTGCGGGAGAGTGGGCTGAGCAGTTCTTC
TRBJ2-7 | TRBV6-5 | - | - | CASSAETNSAYEQYF | TGTGCCAGCAGTGCCGAGACTAATAGCGCCTACGAGCAGTACTTC
TRBJ2-7 | TRBV29-1 | - | once | CSVIPGLTYEQYF | TGCAGCGTTATTCCCGGACTTACCTACGAGCAGTACTTC
TRBJ2-1 | TRBV25-1 | - | - | CASSESVRGYNEQFF | TGTGCCAGCAGTGAATCCGTGAGAGGGTACAATGAGCAGTTCTTC
TRBJ1-4 | TRBV12-5 | - | - | CASGFQETGTNEKLFF | TGTGCTAGTGGTTTCCAGGAGACAGGAACTAATGAAAAACTGTTTTTT
TRBJ2-1 | TRBV4-3 | - | - | CASRGRGLNEQFF | TGCGCCAGCCGGGGACGGGGGCTCAATGAGCAGTTCTTC
TRBJ2-2 | TRBV15 | - | - | CATSRDKGNTGELFF | TGTGCCACCAGCAGAGATAAGGGGAACACCGGGGAGCTGTTTTTT
TRBJ2-7 | TRBV7-2 | - | - | CASSFSEPEQYF | TGTGCCAGCAGCTTTTCCGAGCCCGAGCAGTACTTC
TRBJ2-2 | TRBV5-1 | TRBD2 | - | CASKSGTIPGTGELFF | TGCGCCAGCAAATCGGGGACTATCCCAGGGACCGGGGAGCTGTTTTTT
TRBJ1-1 | TRBV6-5 | - | once | CASSFMDGYTEAFF | TGTGCCAGCAGTTTCATGGATGGGTACACTGAAGCTTTCTTT
TRBJ2-7 | TRBV5-4 | TRBD1 | - | CASSRQGGEQYF | TGTGCCAGCAGCCGACAGGGGGGCGAGCAGTACTTC
TRBJ2-5 | TRBV29-1 | TRBD2 | - | CSVDVPETSGIETQYF | TGCAGCGTTGACGTTCCGGAGACTAGCGGGATTGAGACCCAGTACTTC
TRBJ2-1 | TRBV9 | TRBD2 | few | CASSPSGVSYNEQFF | TGTGCCAGCAGCCCTAGCGGGGTTTCCTACAATGAGCAGTTCTTC
TRBJ2-1 | TRBV14 | - | - | CASSQDVPAAARTENEQFF | TGTGCCAGCAGCCAAGATGTCCCCGCCGCGGCAAGGACCGAAAATGAGCAGTTCTTC
TRBJ2-7 | TRBV9 | - | - | CASSGTQRFDEQYF | TGTGCCAGCAGCGGGACCCAGAGGTTCGACGAGCAGTACTTC
TRBJ2-7 | TRBV6-6 | - | - | CASSYMELDEQYF | TGTGCCAGCAGTTACATGGAGTTGGACGAGCAGTACTTC
TRBJ2-5 | TRBV28 | - | - | CASSLHEGQETQYF | TGTGCCAGCAGCCTCCATGAAGGCCAAGAGACCCAGTACTTC